This is a list of T cell receptor beta chains from one sample in a study of beta chain features in type 1 diabetes. Clones were sequenced by immunoSEQ multiplex PCR, and TCRdb holds only the in-frame ones, with some missing. Of nearly 350,000 clones listed, roughly a tenth are singletons. The specimen was central memory CD4+ T cells from blood. Receptors originate from a man aged 25-40 years with type 1 diabetes. Each CDR3 is given with its conserved first and last residue. D genes are given only for firm matches. Expanded clones get a size class; other rows say once, few or many, or leave the size out.

d_call	v_call	clone_size	cdr3_length	j_call	cdr3_nt	cdr3_aa
.	TRBV7-9	.	15	TRBJ1-2	TGTGCCAGCAGCCCCTCCGGACGGGCTAACTATGGCTACACCTTC	CASSPSGRANYGYTF
.	TRBV9	.	12	TRBJ1-1	TGTGCCAGCAGCGGAGTCCAGGGGGAAGCTTTCTTT	CASSGVQGEAFF
.	TRBV6-5	.	13	TRBJ2-5	TGTGCCAGCAGCTCAGGGGATAGGGAGACCCAGTACTTC	CASSSGDRETQYF
.	TRBV4-1	few	13	TRBJ1-2	TGCGCCAGCAGCCAAGACCTTAAAATCGGCTACACCTTC	CASSQDLKIGYTF
.	TRBV4-3	many	17	TRBJ1-4	TGCGCCAGCAGCCAAGATTCGTCTGGAGGAGGGCCCGGAAAACTGTTTTTT	CASSQDSSGGGPGKLFF
TRBD1	TRBV19	.	14	TRBJ2-7	TGTGCCAGTAGTATCGGAAAGGGGGCGGACGAGCAGTACTTC	CASSIGKGADEQYF
TRBD1	TRBV5-1	.	13	TRBJ2-7	TGCGCCAGCAGCCGGACAGGGTCCCACGAGCAGTACTTC	CASSRTGSHEQYF
.	TRBV12-2	few	14	TRBJ1-2	TGTGCAAGTCGCTTAGTCCCAACCGGGGATGGCTACACCTTC	CASRLVPTGDGYTF
TRBD1	TRBV14	few	16	TRBJ1-1	TGTGCCAGCAGCCACGCTTTAGGGCAGGGGGACACTGAAGCTTTCTTT	CASSHALGQGDTEAFF
.	TRBV2	few	14	TRBJ2-3	TGTGCCAGCAAGCCAGGGTATGAAACAGATACGCAGTATTTT	CASKPGYETDTQYF
.	TRBV4-3	few	13	TRBJ2-1	TGCGCCAGCAGCCAAGATATCGACTCCGAGCAGTTCTTC	CASSQDIDSEQFF
TRBD2	TRBV12-5	few	17	TRBJ2-1	TGTGCTAGTGGTTTGGTATACGGGACTAGTACGTCGAATGAGCAGTTCTTC	CASGLVYGTSTSNEQFF
TRBD1	TRBV6-5	.	15	TRBJ2-7	TGTGCCAGCAGCCCCCGGGACAGGGATCTGGGGGAGCAGTACTTC	CASSPRDRDLGEQYF
TRBD1	TRBV30	few	16	TRBJ1-1	TGTGCCTGGATGGGGACAGGGTGGGCAGGGAACACTGAAGCTTTCTTT	CAWMGTGWAGNTEAFF
.	TRBV7-9	many	14	TRBJ1-1	TGTGCCAGCAGCCAAACAGGCCTTATCACTGAAGCTTTCTTT	CASSQTGLITEAFF
TRBD1	TRBV7-2	.	15	TRBJ2-6	TGTGCCAGCAGCTACAGGGGGACCGGGGCCAACGTCCTGACTTTC	CASSYRGTGANVLTF
TRBD2	TRBV29-1	.	12	TRBJ2-5	TGCAGCGTTGGGACTAGCGGAGAGACCCAGTACTTC	CSVGTSGETQYF
.	TRBV19	.	15	TRBJ1-5	TGTGCCAGTAGTATAGCGACAGGATACAATCAGCCCCAGCATTTT	CASSIATGYNQPQHF
TRBD1	TRBV7-7	.	15	TRBJ2-5	TGTGCTAGCAGCTTCGGACAGGGCGGTCAAGAGACCCAGTACTTC	CASSFGQGGQETQYF
TRBD1	TRBV5-6	.	14	TRBJ2-7	TGTGCCAGCAGCTTGTCTGGGACAGGGTACGGGCAGTACTTC	CASSLSGTGYGQYF
.	TRBV5-1	.	14	TRBJ2-3	TGCGCCAGCAGCCCGTCCTCTAGCACAGATACGCAGTATTTT	CASSPSSSTDTQYF
TRBD1	TRBV6-5	.	13	TRBJ1-5	TGTGCCAGCAGTCGAGACAGGGTGGAGCCCCAGCATTTT	CASSRDRVEPQHF
TRBD2	TRBV30	.	11	TRBJ2-3	TGTGCCTGGAGTGTCGGGAGGGGGCAGTATTTT	CAWSVGRGQYF
.	TRBV19	few	14	TRBJ1-1	TGTGCCAGTACTAGGGACCGTACGAACACTGAAGCTTTCTTT	CASTRDRTNTEAFF
TRBD2	TRBV5-5	few	14	TRBJ2-5	TGTGCCAGCAGCTTGCATACTAGCGGAGAGACCCAGTACTTC	CASSLHTSGETQYF
TRBD1	TRBV30	few	14	TRBJ2-5	TGTGCCTGGAGTGTACTGACAGGGCAAGAGACCCAGTACTTC	CAWSVLTGQETQYF
.	TRBV19	few	14	TRBJ1-2	TGTGCCAGTAGGGGGATCGGGGCTAACTATGGCTACACCTTC	CASRGIGANYGYTF
.	TRBV4-3	few	16	TRBJ2-3	TGCGCCAGCAGCCAAGGATGGACCCCTGGCACAGATACGCAGTATTTT	CASSQGWTPGTDTQYF
.	TRBV5-1	.	14	TRBJ1-2	TGCGCCAGCAGCCCAGGGGAGGCCTACTATGGCTACACCTTC	CASSPGEAYYGYTF
TRBD2	TRBV19	.	17	TRBJ2-5	TGTGCCAGTAGTCCCACCCATCTAGCGGGCCCCCAAGAGACCCAGTACTTC	CASSPTHLAGPQETQYF
TRBD1	TRBV2	many	15	TRBJ2-1	TGTGCCAGCGGTACGCCGGACAGGGCATACAATGAGCAGTTCTTC	CASGTPDRAYNEQFF
.	TRBV5-6	.	13	TRBJ2-7	TGTGCCAGCAGCTTGGCGGGATCCTACGAGCAGTACTTC	CASSLAGSYEQYF
TRBD2	TRBV9	.	16	TRBJ2-5	TGTGCCAGCAGCGGTGGGAGCGGGGGTAGGCTAGAGACCCAGTACTTC	CASSGGSGGRLETQYF
TRBD1	TRBV7-2	.	16	TRBJ1-5	TGTGCCAGCAGCTTTTGGGCAGGGGGCTTGGAGCAGCCCCAGCATTTT	CASSFWAGGLEQPQHF
.	TRBV6-1	.	13	TRBJ1-6	TGTGCCAGCAGCGGAACACATAATTCACCCCTCCACTTT	CASSGTHNSPLHF